The 26 T cell receptor beta chains in this list originate from one sample, sequenced in a study of blood T cell repertoires in COVID-19. Repertoires were generated with immunoSEQ multiplex PCR, while TCRdb's copy carries only in-frame clones and drops some. The data hold under 250,000 clones, with 90% to 95% observed a single time. Material: peripheral blood. The receptors come from a man in his fifties or sixties with COVID-19, enrolled during active disease.

This chain joins TRBV19 and TRBJ2-6, with a tentative D call TRBD2 (7 bases). Per the germline V gene, CDR1 is LNHDA and CDR2 is SQIVND (reference sequence). Trimming stripped 4 bases from V and 0 bases from J, with 13 bases between. The CDR3 totals 17 residues. The CDR3 DNA is TGTGCCAGTAGTAGCTATAGGGGGGGCTCTGGGGCCAACGTCCTGACTTTC. Translation gives CASSSYRGGSGANVLTF.

The chain carries TRBV28 and TRBJ2-7, with 10 bases that match TRBD2. V dropped 2 bases and J dropped 0; count of bases not matched to a gene: 4. Germline CDR1 reads MDHEN; CDR2 reads SYDVKM. CDR3 size: 16 residues. Written as DNA, the CDR3 is TGTGCCAGCAGTTTACCGGGACTAGCGAGCTCCTACGAGCAGTACTTC. Amino acids: CASSLPGLASSYEQYF.

V is TRBV28 and J is TRBJ2-5; 8 bases agree with TRBD1. There are 15 residues in the CDR3. The germline V gene has CDR1 MDHEN and CDR2 SYDVKM. After removal of 6 bases from V and 3 bases from J, the junction contained 9 bases not matched to a gene. The CDR3: CASSPGGAFKETQYF. The CDR3 bases are TGTGCCAGCAGCCCAGGGGGCGCCTTCAAAGAGACCCAGTACTTC.

A single count supports this clone. The chain is built from TRBV4-2 and TRBJ1-3; TRBD1 matches 8 bases. This CDR3 is built from 17 residues. CDR1 is LGHNA, CDR2 YNFKEQ, per germline. Unmatched junction bases numbered 8, after V lost 4 bases and J lost 0 bases. DNA for the CDR3: TGTGCCAGCAGCCTCAGACAGGGGAAGAACTCTGGAAACACCATATATTTT. Its translation is CASSLRQGKNSGNTIYF.

The sample holds one count of this clone. The V call is TRBV7-3, the J call TRBJ2-7; D is undetermined. V lost 5 bases and J 0 bases, leaving 14 bases between the germline ends. The CDR3 loop spans 15 amino acids. Germline V gene data show CDR1 as SGHTA and CDR2 as FQGTGA. CDR3 sequence reads: CASSPRGAGSYEQYF. For the CDR3, the DNA is TGTGCCAGCAGCCCTCGAGGAGCCGGCTCCTACGAGCAGTACTTC.

V usage is TRBV18 and J usage is TRBJ2-7, with TRBD1 matching 9 bases. This CDR3 is 14 amino acids long. The trim removed 3 bases at V and 4 bases at J, leaving 4 bases unmatched. CDR1 KGHSH and CDR2 LQKENI come from the germline V gene. CDR3 coding DNA: TGTGCCAGCTCACCCGGGACAGGGAGGTACGAGCAGTACTTC. Translation: CASSPGTGRYEQYF.

V is TRBV30 and J is TRBJ2-2; 10 bases agree with TRBD2. CDR1 is GTSNPN and CDR2 is SVGIG in the germline V gene (reference sequence). Unmatched junction bases numbered 7, after V lost 1 base and J lost 5 bases. The CDR3 totals 16 residues. Written as DNA, the CDR3 is TGTGCCTGGAGTGGTCTAGCGGGAGTCGGGACCGGGGAGCTGTTTTTT. Protein: CAWSGLAGVGTGELFF.

CDR3 loop: CASSLGSSGRYEQYF. The CDR3 DNA follows: TGCGCCAGCAGCTTGGGGAGTAGCGGGAGATACGAGCAGTACTTC. V and J are TRBV5-1 and TRBJ2-7; TRBD2 aligns across 9 bases. The V segment lost 0 bases and the J segment 4 bases; nucleotides outside the gene matches: 5. The CDR3 runs to 15 residues. Looked up from germline, CDR1 is SGHRS and CDR2 is YFSETQ.

This chain uses TRBV6-2 or TRBV6-3 with TRBJ2-3; a weak D match, TRBD2 (5 bases). Trimming shortened V by 4 bases and J by 9 bases, and 11 bases separated the two germline ends. The length of the CDR3 is 12 residues. Per germline, CDR1 MNHEY and CDR2 SVGEGT. The CDR3 nucleotides read TGTGCCAGCAGTTTAACCGGACTCACGCAGTATTTT. Translated: CASSLTGLTQYF.

This chain connects TRBV28 to TRBJ1-3; D possibly corresponds to TRBD1 (5 bases). The CDR3 contains 16 residues. The V gene lost 4 bases and the J gene lost 4 bases, with 17 bases spanning the gap. CDR1 is MDHEN, CDR2 SYDVKM, per germline. The DNA for the CDR3 is TGTGCCAGCAGTTCGGGCATTGGGGCGCCAGGAAACACCATATATTTT. Protein sequence: CASSSGIGAPGNTIYF.

The chain has TRBV27 and TRBJ1-5; tentatively, D is TRBD1 (5 bases). V gave up 11 bases and J gave up 0 bases, with 14 bases separating them. Germline V gives CDR1 MNHEY, CDR2 SMNVEV (reference sequence). The CDR3 contains 14 residues. The CDR3 DNA sequence: TGTGCCCAGGGTCGGATATGTAGCAATCAGCCCCAGCATTTT. This codes for CAQGRICSNQPQHF.

The chain carries TRBV24-1 and TRBJ2-1, with a weak D call TRBD2 (6 bases). The CDR3 consists of 15 residues. In germline, CDR1 is KGHDR, CDR2 SFDVKD. V lost 4 bases and J lost 7, with 16 bases in between. CDR3 DNA: TGTGCCACCAGTGACCCTAGAGGAGGGTTGAATGAGCAGTTCTTC. Translating it yields CATSDPRGGLNEQFF.

The chain couples TRBV11-1 to TRBJ2-7, with TRBD1 matching 9 bases. V was clipped by 6 bases and J by 4 bases; unmatched bases: 7. This CDR3 contains 14 residues. Germline CDR1 is SGHAT and CDR2 is FQDESV (reference sequence). In DNA, the CDR3 is TGTGCCAGCAGTTACTCGGGACAGGGATACGAGCAGTACTTC. Translating it yields CASSYSGQGYEQYF.

The rearrangement joins TRBV3-1 (or the pseudogene TRBV3-2) to TRBJ1-1; D gene ambiguous. Germline V gene lookup returns CDR1 LGHDT and CDR2 YNNKEL (reference sequence). Trimming stripped 4 bases from V and 1 base from J, with 10 bases between. The CDR3 runs 14 residues. The CDR3 bases are TGTGCCAGCAGCCTCGGACTCCAGAACACTGAAGCTTTCTTT. Its protein product is CASSLGLQNTEAFF.

The rearrangement links TRBV30 to TRBJ1-6; weak D call: TRBD1 (5 bases). The V gene lost 8 bases and the J gene lost 4 bases, with 9 bases spanning the gap. Germline CDR1 is GTSNPN and CDR2 is SVGIG (reference sequence). The CDR3 length is 12 residues. The CDR3, as DNA: TGTGCCGCGACAGCGTATAATTCACCCCTCCACTTT. It translates to CAATAYNSPLHF.

This rearrangement joins TRBV4-1 to TRBJ1-2, with D unresolved. The CDR3 totals 16 residues. V was shortened by 0 bases and J by 4 bases, with 15 bases between the two germline ends. Germline V gene lookup returns CDR1 MGHRA and CDR2 YSYEKL. The CDR3 bases are TGCGCCAGCAGCCAAGATGGGAGGCTAAGCCCCTATGGCTACACCTTC. Its translation: CASSQDGRLSPYGYTF.

V gene TRBV3-1 (or the pseudogene TRBV3-2) combines with J gene TRBJ1-3; 10 bases line up with TRBD1. CDR1 and CDR2 (germline): LGHDT, YNNKEL (reference sequence). This CDR3 comprises 16 residues. The V segment lost 4 bases and the J segment 6 bases; nucleotides outside the gene matches: 9. The DNA for the CDR3 is TGTGCCAGCAGCCCCTCAATAGGACAGGGGGAAAACACCATATATTTT. Protein product: CASSPSIGQGENTIYF.

V is TRBV9 and J is TRBJ2-5; D is perhaps TRBD2 (6 bases). This CDR3 contains 14 residues. Germline V gives CDR1 SGDLS, CDR2 YYNGEE. Trimming left V 2 bases short and J 2 bases short, with 10 bases between. CDR3 loop: CASSVEGSQETQYF. For the CDR3, the DNA is TGTGCCAGCAGCGTGGAGGGATCTCAAGAGACCCAGTACTTC. The whole variable domain, remainder taken from reference TRBV9 and TRBJ2-5, is DSGVTQTPKHLITATGQRVTLRCSPRSGDLSVYWYQQSLDQGLQFLIQYYNGEERAKGNILERFSAQQFPDLHSELNLSSLELGDSALYFCASSVEGSQETQYFGPGTRLLVL.

V is TRBV18 and J is TRBJ2-3, with a tentative D call TRBD1 (6 bases). Trimming cost V 3 bases and J 2 bases, with 9 bases left between them. In germline, CDR1 is KGHSH, CDR2 LQKENI. This CDR3 has 14 residues. Here the CDR3 reads CASSPGAPTDTQYF. The CDR3 nucleotides read TGTGCCAGCTCACCGGGGGCCCCCACAGATACGCAGTATTTT.

This chain joins TRBV7-2 and TRBJ2-3; no clear D. The germline gives CDR1 SGHTA, CDR2 FQGNSA. The CDR3 has 13 amino acids. Trimming left V 1 base short and J 4 bases short, with 6 bases between. The CDR3 spells CASSLGPSDTQYF. CDR3 DNA sequence: TGTGCCAGCAGCTTAGGTCCTTCAGATACGCAGTATTTT.

The V and J genes are TRBV10-2 and TRBJ2-7; a possible D gene is TRBD2 (7 bases). The germline V and J ends were trimmed by 8 bases and 6 bases, with 23 bases remaining between them. Germline V CDR1 and CDR2: WSHSY, SAAADI. CDR3 length equals 15 residues. The CDR3 reads CASVGGGAGDFEQYF. In DNA, the CDR3 is TGCGCCAGCGTTGGGGGGGGTGCAGGGGACTTCGAGCAGTACTTC.

This clone was seen a single time. The genes are TRBV6-5 and TRBJ1-1; possible D gene TRBD1, 6 bases. The V gene's germline CDR1 is MNHEY and CDR2 SVGAGI. The ends were cut back, 2 bases at V and 0 bases at J, with 13 bases in the middle. This CDR3 has 16 residues. The CDR3 nucleotides are TGTGCCAGCAGTTACGAGGGGGTAGGGATGAACACTGAAGCTTTCTTT. It codes for CASSYEGVGMNTEAFF.

The rearrangement uses TRBV6-5 and TRBJ1-2; D is possibly TRBD1 (5 bases). This CDR3 is 12 amino acids long. Germline CDR1 and CDR2: MNHEY and SVGAGI. V lost 4 bases and J 12 bases, leaving 15 bases between the germline ends. The chain's CDR3 is CASSSLPGQHTF. The CDR3 nucleotides are TGTGCCAGCAGTTCCCTCCCAGGGCAGCACACCTTC.

The chain has TRBV9 and TRBJ2-7, with D hard to call. V was shortened by 2 bases and J by 0 bases, with 3 bases between the two germline ends. CDR1 is SGDLS, CDR2 YYNGEE, per germline. The CDR3 runs 12 residues. This CDR3 reads CASSVSSYEQYF. CDR3 coding DNA: TGTGCCAGCAGCGTTAGCTCCTACGAGCAGTACTTC.

This clone was recorded once. The chain joins TRBV2 to TRBJ2-7, with TRBD1 matching over 7 bases. Germline V gives CDR1 SNHLY, CDR2 FYNNEI. CDR3 length: 13 amino acids. The CDR3 region has the DNA TGTGCGAGCGAAGGGGACAGCTCCTACGAGCAGTACTTC. This sequence encodes CASEGDSSYEQYF.

This CDR3 reads CASSYRLAGDNEQFF. The CDR3 bases are TGTGCCAGCAGTTACCGCCTAGCGGGAGACAATGAGCAGTTCTTC. V gene TRBV6-5 combines with J gene TRBJ2-1; TRBD2 matches at 10 bases. V shed 2 bases and J 5 bases; nucleotides not matched to a gene: 3. CDR1 MNHEY and CDR2 SVGAGI come from the germline V gene. The CDR3 totals 15 residues.